Many counts were recorded for the clone carrying this TCR beta chain. The antigen is unknown. Amplified TCR beta CDR3 regions derived from RNA transcripts. HTBI primers were used for first-round RT-PCR of the TCR CDR3. MiXCR, run by TCRdb on the multiplex PCR reads, gives a single entry per CDR3 protein. The sample comprises fewer than 550,000 distinct CDR3 sequences, about a sixth of which are singletons, and 13% to 15% rests with the top ten. This entry belongs to a study of T cells in Graves' hyperthyroidism and ophthalmopathy. General study findings and limits: Most expanded thyroid clonotypes above 0.001 also appeared in blood.

Germline V CDR1 and CDR2: MNHNS, SASEGT. This CDR3 is 17 amino acids long. V shed 5 bases and J 4 bases; nucleotides not matched to a gene: 9. This chain joins TRBV6-1 and TRBJ1-6, with 9 bases identical to TRBD1. The sample was blood. This TCR was recovered from a woman aged 18-29 years with Graves' hyperthyroidism. This chain's CDR3 is CASSRRRTGAYNSPLHF. The CDR3 DNA follows: TGTGCCAGCAGTCGGCGCCGGACAGGGGCGTATAATTCACCCCTCCACTTT.